The T cell receptor (beta chain) described here comes from a study of sequential checkpoint blockade in melanoma (dated by TCRdb to about 2019). For the wider study: In a 1:1 randomization, patients received either first-line nivolumab then ipilimumab (arm A) or ipilimumab then nivolumab (arm B). Maintenance nivolumab was given following each of the two trial sequences. Overall study results and their limits: The model for predicting response that combines TCR metrics with mutation burden needs to be validated in larger, independent patient cohorts.

The immunoSEQ Assay was used to immunosequence TCRbeta CDR3 regions from genomic DNA. Before high-throughput sequencing, the genomic DNA was amplified using bias-controlled multiplex PCR. Processing in the source paper ran as follows. To quantify the absolute abundance of each unique TCRbeta CDR3 region, the sequences were collapsed and filtered. Clonality, defined as 1 minus Pielou's evenness, was calculated using only productive rearrangements. A previously published method was used to identify clones whose frequencies were significantly greater in on-treatment samples than in baseline samples. The table comes from immuneACCESS by way of TCRdb, which keeps in-frame sequences with V and J called. Part of the clones is missing from these tables; in studies checked, under half for an unresolved V gene and the rest for unknown reasons. V, J and clone size reflect that table, while D and trimming were determined from the DNA. The sample table contains around 40,000 clones; only one count was recorded for around 86% of them. The ten largest clones represent around 12% of the sample.

The treatment or condition label for this specimen denotes: randomized to nivolumab then ipilimumab (arm A) or the reverse (arm B). None of the trial patients had been given prior DNA-damaging chemotherapy. A FACS Aria II flow cytometer was used to sort live CD3+CD8+ cells that were negative for CD19 and CD56 from thawed PBMCs. The samples were obtained from melanoma patients enrolled in CheckMate 064, an open-label, randomized phase II trial testing sequential checkpoint blockade. Leukapheresis was used to collect peripheral blood mononuclear cells, which were then purified with Ficoll-Paque and frozen in human serum with about 10% DMSO. Immediately after sorting, the purity of sorted blood CD3+CD8+ cells was verified to be >98%, after which DNA was extracted. Clipping removes 1 base from V and 3 bases from J, with 2 as the unmatched junction base count. CDR1 is given as MGHRA and CDR2 as YSYEKL, both from the germline V gene. Inclusive of the bounding cysteine and phenylalanine, the CDR3 is 15 residues long. Here the CDR3 DNA is all that survives: 45 bases in frame from base 1.

On this clone itself: No antigen is known for it. Nothing much larger sits one base from this clone, and base qualities are not available.

The material sequenced was CD8+ T cells sorted from blood (inferred from file names), taken from a patient given nivolumab and ipilimumab in sequence. This receptor was taken from a human donor with melanoma. The chain was built from TRBV4-1 and TRBJ2-7; 11 of the junction bases match TRBD1. Read as DNA, the sequence is TGCGCCAGCAGCCAAGCAGGGACAGGGGGCTACGAGCAGTACTTC. Its translation is CASSQAGTGGYEQYF.